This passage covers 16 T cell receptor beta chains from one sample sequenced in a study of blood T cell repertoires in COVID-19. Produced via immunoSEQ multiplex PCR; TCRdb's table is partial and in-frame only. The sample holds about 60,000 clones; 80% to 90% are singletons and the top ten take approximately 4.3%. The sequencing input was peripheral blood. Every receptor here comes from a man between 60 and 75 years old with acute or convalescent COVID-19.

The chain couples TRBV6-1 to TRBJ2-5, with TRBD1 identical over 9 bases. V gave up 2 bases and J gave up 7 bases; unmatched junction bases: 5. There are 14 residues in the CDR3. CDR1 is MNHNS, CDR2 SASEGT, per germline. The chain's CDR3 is CASSEWRTGATQYF. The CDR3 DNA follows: TGTGCCAGCAGTGAATGGAGGACAGGGGCGACCCAGTACTTC.

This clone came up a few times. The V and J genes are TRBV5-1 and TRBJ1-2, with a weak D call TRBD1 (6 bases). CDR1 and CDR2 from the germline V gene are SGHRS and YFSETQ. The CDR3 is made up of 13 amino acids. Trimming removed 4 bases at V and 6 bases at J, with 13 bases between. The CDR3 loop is CASSTGNQDGYTF. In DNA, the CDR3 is TGCGCCAGCAGCACAGGGAACCAGGATGGCTACACCTTC.

Written as DNA, the CDR3 is TGCGCCAGCAGCCAAGTCGCTGGTCGGCTGTGGGAGTCAGGAGATACGCAGTATTTT. Amino acid sequence: CASSQVAGRLWESGDTQYF. The chain uses TRBV4-1 and TRBJ2-3; tentative D call: TRBD2 (5 bases). Germline assignment: CDR1 MGHRA and CDR2 YSYEKL. The CDR3 covers 19 residues. V lost 1 base, J lost 5 bases, and 25 bases lay in between.

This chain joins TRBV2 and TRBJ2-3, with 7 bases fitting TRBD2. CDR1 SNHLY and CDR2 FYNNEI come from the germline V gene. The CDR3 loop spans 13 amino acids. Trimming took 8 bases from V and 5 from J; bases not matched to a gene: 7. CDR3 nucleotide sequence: TGTGCCAGCTCGCGGGGCGGGGGAGATACGCAGTATTTT. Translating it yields CASSRGGGDTQYF.

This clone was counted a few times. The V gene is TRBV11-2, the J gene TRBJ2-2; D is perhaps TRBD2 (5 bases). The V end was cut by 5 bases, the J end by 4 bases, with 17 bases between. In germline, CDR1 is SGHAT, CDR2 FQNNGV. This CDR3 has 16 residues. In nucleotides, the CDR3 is TGTGCCAGCAGCCCCATCTCGGGGAAGGTCACCGGGGAGCTGTTTTTT. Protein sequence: CASSPISGKVTGELFF.

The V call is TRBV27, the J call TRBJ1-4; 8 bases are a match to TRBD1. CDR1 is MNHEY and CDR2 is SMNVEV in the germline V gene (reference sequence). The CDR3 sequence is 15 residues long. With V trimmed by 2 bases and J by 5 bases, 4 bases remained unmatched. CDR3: CASSLRRQGNEKLFF. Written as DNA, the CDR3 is TGTGCCAGCAGTTTAAGAAGACAGGGGAATGAAAAACTGTTTTTT.

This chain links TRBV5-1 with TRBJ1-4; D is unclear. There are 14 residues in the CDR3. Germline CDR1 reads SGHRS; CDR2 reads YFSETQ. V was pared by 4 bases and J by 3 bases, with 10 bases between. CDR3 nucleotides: TGCGCCAGCAGCCCGGTTGAGGCTAATGAAAAACTGTTTTTT. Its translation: CASSPVEANEKLFF. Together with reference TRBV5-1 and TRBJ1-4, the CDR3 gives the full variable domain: KAGVTQTPRYLIKTRGQQVTLSCSPISGHRSVSWYQQTPGQGLQFLFEYFSETQRNKGNFPGRFSGRQFSNSRSEMNVSTLELGDSALYLCASSPVEANEKLFFGSGTQLSVL.

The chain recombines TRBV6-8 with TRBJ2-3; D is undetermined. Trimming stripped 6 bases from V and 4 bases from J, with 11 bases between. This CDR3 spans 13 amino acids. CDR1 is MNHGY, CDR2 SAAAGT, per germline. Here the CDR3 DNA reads TGTGCCAGCAGAACGGGTAGAGCAGATACGCAGTATTTT. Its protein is CASRTGRADTQYF.

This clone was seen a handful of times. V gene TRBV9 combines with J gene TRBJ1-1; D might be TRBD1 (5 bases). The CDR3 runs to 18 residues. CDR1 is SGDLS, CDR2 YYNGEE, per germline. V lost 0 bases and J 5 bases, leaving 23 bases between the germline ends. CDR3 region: CASSVVAGRIGEWTEAFF. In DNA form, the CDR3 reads TGTGCCAGCAGCGTAGTTGCAGGGCGAATCGGAGAATGGACTGAAGCTTTCTTT. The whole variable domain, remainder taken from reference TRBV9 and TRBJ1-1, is DSGVTQTPKHLITATGQRVTLRCSPRSGDLSVYWYQQSLDQGLQFLIQYYNGEERAKGNILERFSAQQFPDLHSELNLSSLELGDSALYFCASSVVAGRIGEWTEAFFGQGTRLTVV.

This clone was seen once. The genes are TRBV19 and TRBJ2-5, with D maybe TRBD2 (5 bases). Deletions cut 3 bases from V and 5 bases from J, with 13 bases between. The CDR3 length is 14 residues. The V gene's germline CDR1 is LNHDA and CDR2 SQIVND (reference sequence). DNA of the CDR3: TGTGCCAGTAGTATCCGGGGTAGGCGGGAGACCCAGTACTTC. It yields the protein CASSIRGRRETQYF.

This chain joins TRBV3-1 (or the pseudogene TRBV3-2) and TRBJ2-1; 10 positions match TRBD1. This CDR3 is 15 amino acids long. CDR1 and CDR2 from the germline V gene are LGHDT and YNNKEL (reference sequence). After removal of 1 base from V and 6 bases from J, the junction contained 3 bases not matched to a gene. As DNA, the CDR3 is TGTGCCAGCAGCCAAGGACAGGGGGCCGCCAATGAGCAGTTCTTC. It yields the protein CASSQGQGAANEQFF.

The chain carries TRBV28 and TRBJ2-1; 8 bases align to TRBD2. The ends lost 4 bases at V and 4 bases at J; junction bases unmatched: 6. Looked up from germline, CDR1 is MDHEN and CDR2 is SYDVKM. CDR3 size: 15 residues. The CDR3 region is CASSSGSSGYNEQFF. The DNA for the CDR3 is TGTGCCAGCAGTTCAGGATCTAGCGGGTACAATGAGCAGTTCTTC.

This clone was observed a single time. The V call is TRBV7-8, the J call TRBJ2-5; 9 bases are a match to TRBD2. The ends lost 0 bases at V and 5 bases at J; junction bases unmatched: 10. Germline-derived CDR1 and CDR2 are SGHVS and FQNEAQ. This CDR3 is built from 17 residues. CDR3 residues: CASSLAGLAGVKETQYF. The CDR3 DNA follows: TGTGCCAGCAGCTTAGCCGGATTAGCGGGAGTTAAGGAGACCCAGTACTTC.

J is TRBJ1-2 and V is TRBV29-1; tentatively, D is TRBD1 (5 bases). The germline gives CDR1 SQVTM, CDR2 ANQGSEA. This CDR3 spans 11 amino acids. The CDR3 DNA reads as TGCGTGGCAGGAGGGGCCTATGGCTACACCTTC. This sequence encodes CVAGGAYGYTF.

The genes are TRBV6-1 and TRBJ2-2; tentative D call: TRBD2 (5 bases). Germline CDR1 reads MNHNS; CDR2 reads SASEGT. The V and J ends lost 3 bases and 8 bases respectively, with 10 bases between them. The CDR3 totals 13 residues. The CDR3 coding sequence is TGTGCCAGCAGTGATACTAGATCGGGGGAGCTGTTTTTT. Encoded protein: CASSDTRSGELFF.

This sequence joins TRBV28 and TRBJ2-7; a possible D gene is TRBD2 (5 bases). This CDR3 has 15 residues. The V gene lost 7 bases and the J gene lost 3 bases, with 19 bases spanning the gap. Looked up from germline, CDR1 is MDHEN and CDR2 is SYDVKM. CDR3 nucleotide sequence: TGTGCCAGCACTTCGGGCCCCGGGATAGGCTACGAGCAGTACTTC. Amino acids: CASTSGPGIGYEQYF.